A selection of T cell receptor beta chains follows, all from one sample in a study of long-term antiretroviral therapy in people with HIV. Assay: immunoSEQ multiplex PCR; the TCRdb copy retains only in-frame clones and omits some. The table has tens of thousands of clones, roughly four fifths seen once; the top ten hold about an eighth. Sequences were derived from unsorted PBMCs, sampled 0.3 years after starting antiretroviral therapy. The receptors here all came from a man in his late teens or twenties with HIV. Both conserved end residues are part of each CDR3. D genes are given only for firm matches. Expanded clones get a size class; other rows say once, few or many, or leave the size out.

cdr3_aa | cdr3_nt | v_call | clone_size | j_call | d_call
CSVVVPGGGEKLFF | TGCAGCGTTGTGGTTCCGGGTGGAGGGGAAAAACTGTTTTTT | TRBV29-1 | - | TRBJ1-4 | -
CASSLAFLYDTQYF | TGTGCCAGCAGCTTAGCGTTCTTGTACGATACGCAGTATTTT | TRBV7-2 | - | TRBJ2-3 | -
CASSYGREGNTGELFF | TGTGCCAGCAGTTACGGGCGGGAGGGGAACACCGGGGAGCTGTTTTTT | TRBV6-6 | - | TRBJ2-2 | TRBD2
CASSTNYGYTF | TGTGCCAGTAGTACGAACTATGGCTACACCTTC | TRBV19 | - | TRBJ1-2 | -
CASSPTVGVQETQYF | TGTGCCAGCAGCCCTACAGTGGGGGTCCAAGAGACCCAGTACTTC | TRBV11-2 | - | TRBJ2-5 | -
CASSFTPKANYGYTF | TGTGCCAGCAGCTTCACCCCAAAGGCTAACTATGGCTACACCTTC | TRBV7-2 | - | TRBJ1-2 | -
CASSLDDTGELFF | TGTGCTAGCAGCCTAGACGACACCGGGGAGCTGTTTTTT | TRBV7-7 | - | TRBJ2-2 | -
CASSERGLAAYYEQYF | TGTGCCAGCAGTGAACGGGGACTAGCGGCGTACTACGAGCAGTACTTC | TRBV2 | - | TRBJ2-7 | TRBD2
CASSSYGSPNYGYTF | TGTGCCAGCAGCTCTTACGGGTCCCCTAACTATGGCTACACCTTC | TRBV7-9 | few | TRBJ1-2 | -
CASSSGDTQYF | TGTGCCAGCAGTTCCGGCGATACGCAGTATTTT | TRBV6-5 | once | TRBJ2-3 | -
CASSLYGRDEQFF | TGCGCCAGCAGCTTGTATGGGAGGGATGAGCAGTTCTTC | TRBV5-1 | - | TRBJ2-1 | TRBD2
CAWSLPGGEQYF | TGTGCCTGGAGTCTGCCAGGGGGCGAGCAGTACTTC | TRBV30 | - | TRBJ2-7 | TRBD1
CATSRDNLGANQPQHF | TGTGCCACCAGCAGAGATAACTTGGGGGCTAATCAGCCCCAGCATTTT | TRBV15 | medium-sized | TRBJ1-5 | -
CASSGANVLTF | TGTGCCAGTAGTGGGGCCAACGTCCTGACTTTC | TRBV19 | - | TRBJ2-6 | -
CASSLGQGGKTQYF | TGTGCCAGCAGTCTAGGACAGGGTGGGAAGACCCAGTACTTC | TRBV28 | - | TRBJ2-5 | TRBD1
CASRRLNEKLFF | TGCGCCAGCAGACGGTTAAATGAAAAACTGTTTTTT | TRBV4-1 | - | TRBJ1-4 | -
CASSQILTGGRNGYTF | TGCGCCAGCAGCCAAATTCTGACAGGGGGCAGGAATGGCTACACCTTC | TRBV4-1 | - | TRBJ1-2 | TRBD1
CASSLTWTGGSYEQYF | TGTGCCAGCAGCTTAACATGGACAGGGGGGTCTTACGAGCAGTACTTC | TRBV7-9 | - | TRBJ2-7 | TRBD1
CASSNRVDTEAFF | TGTGCCAGCAGTAACAGGGTAGACACTGAAGCTTTCTTT | TRBV9 | - | TRBJ1-1 | -
CASSLYDYGYTF | TGTGCCAGCAGCTTATACGACTATGGCTACACCTTC | TRBV7-2 | - | TRBJ1-2 | -
CASSVEGGSQPQHF | TGTGCCAGCAGCGTAGAAGGGGGTTCTCAGCCCCAGCATTTT | TRBV9 | - | TRBJ1-5 | -
CASSLGTGVTGELFF | TGTGCCAGCAGTTTAGGGACAGGGGTAACCGGGGAGCTGTTTTTT | TRBV28 | few | TRBJ2-2 | TRBD1
CASSSRGTGNYGYTF | TGTGCCAGCAGCTCCCGCGGGACAGGGAACTATGGCTACACCTTC | TRBV13 | - | TRBJ1-2 | TRBD1
CASARWRDQGYEQYF | TGTGCCAGTGCAAGGTGGCGGGACCAGGGGTACGAGCAGTACTTC | TRBV19 | few | TRBJ2-7 | -
CASSFPGNTEAFF | TGTGCCAGCAGTTTCCCCGGGAACACTGAAGCTTTCTTT | TRBV27 | medium-sized | TRBJ1-1 | -
CASSLPGGAKYGYTF | TGTGCCAGCAGCTTACCAGGGGGAGCAAAGTATGGCTACACCTTC | TRBV11-2 | - | TRBJ1-2 | TRBD1
CASSFRLAGGKETQYF | TGTGCCAGCAGCTTCAGACTAGCGGGGGGGAAAGAGACCCAGTACTTC | TRBV13 | once | TRBJ2-5 | TRBD2
CASSYYSLDRRLQETQYF | TGCGCCAGCAGCTACTACTCCCTCGACCGACGTCTTCAAGAGACCCAGTACTTC | TRBV5-1 | - | TRBJ2-5 | -
CASSSDEQQETQYF | TGTGCCAGCAGCTCCGACGAGCAACAAGAGACCCAGTACTTC | TRBV7-9 | - | TRBJ2-5 | -
CASQRWANEKLFF | TGTGCCAGCCAGAGGTGGGCTAATGAAAAACTGTTTTTT | TRBV28 | - | TRBJ1-4 | -
CASSTTSGYTGELFF | TGTGCCAGTAGTACGACTAGCGGATACACCGGGGAGCTGTTTTTT | TRBV19 | - | TRBJ2-2 | TRBD2
CASSPPLAGGPYEQYF | TGTGCCAGCTCACCACCTCTAGCGGGAGGCCCCTACGAGCAGTACTTC | TRBV18 | - | TRBJ2-7 | TRBD2